This T cell receptor beta chain is drawn from a study of blood T cell repertoires in COVID-19. Study at large: Italy, Spain and the United States were the sources of the convalescent and acute COVID-19 samples.

Assay: immunoSEQ multiplex PCR; the TCRdb copy retains only in-frame clones and omits some. The top ten hold 8.5% to 9.5% of the sample, which has some 110,000 clones, around 81% seen once. Germline lookup yields CDR1 MDHEN and CDR2 SYDVKM. Trimming cost V 4 bases and J 3 bases; bases outside gene matches: 5. CDR3 length: 14 residues. What was sequenced was peripheral blood. This chain joins TRBV28 and TRBJ2-7, with 8 bases lining up with TRBD1. This sequence was found in a woman in her sixties or seventies with acute or convalescent COVID-19. The CDR3 nucleotides read TGTGCCAGCAGTTCGCCGGGACAGGTCTACGAGCAGTACTTC. This translates into CASSSPGQVYEQYF.